The rows below give T cell receptor beta chains drawn from one sample of a study of T cell repertoires in cytomegalovirus infection. TCRdb redid the calling of the reads with MiXCR, one entry per CDR3 protein. The profile covers roughly 230,000 distinct CDR3 sequences, with about 7% appearing a single time and 6.5% taken by the ten largest. Sequencing was carried out using PBMCs. These receptors originate from a human donor in good health (CMV status not recorded). Some clones in this sample may be carry-over from other donors' samples. Both conserved end residues are part of each CDR3. D genes are given only for firm matches. Clone size is given as how often the clone was seen (once, few, many) or a class if it is expanded.

>TRBD2|TRBJ2-1|many|TRBV6-2/TRBV6-3
CASRAGEEQFF
TGTGCCAGTCGAGCGGGGGAGGAGCAGTTCTTC
>TRBD2|TRBJ2-1|many|TRBV5-1
CASSELAGSYNEQFF
TGCGCCAGCAGCGAACTAGCGGGTTCCTACAATGAGCAGTTCTTC
>TRBD1|TRBJ2-2|many|TRBV20-1
CSAGTGDRTGELFF
TGCAGTGCTGGTACAGGGGACCGGACCGGGGAGCTGTTTTTT
>.|TRBJ1-1|many|TRBV7-2
CASSLVGLSNTEAFF
TGTGCCAGCAGCTTGGTTGGGTTGTCGAACACTGAAGCTTTCTTT
>.|TRBJ2-7|many|TRBV6-6
CASSSGISYEQYF
TGTGCCAGCAGTTCAGGGATATCGTACGAGCAGTACTTC
>.|TRBJ1-2|many|TRBV14
CASSQVPSYGYTF
TGTGCCAGCAGCCAAGTACCATCCTATGGCTACACCTTC
>.|TRBJ1-1|many|TRBV20-1
CSASWGRMDMSTEAFF
TGCAGTGCTAGCTGGGGGCGCATGGATATGAGCACTGAAGCTTTCTTT
>.|TRBJ1-2|many|TRBV5-1
CASSLDASLYTF
TGCGCCAGCAGCTTGGATGCCAGTCTCTACACCTTC
>.|TRBJ1-2|many|TRBV20-1
CSANQEGYGYTF
TGCAGTGCTAACCAGGAGGGCTATGGCTACACCTTC
>.|TRBJ1-5|many|TRBV10-3
CAISGSGSNQPQHF
TGTGCCATCAGTGGTTCCGGTAGCAATCAGCCCCAGCATTTT
>.|TRBJ1-2|many|TRBV7-8
CASSLPRAGEGGTEGYTF
TGTGCCAGCAGCTTACCGCGGGCCGGGGAGGGGGGAACGGAGGGCTACACCTTC
>TRBD1|TRBJ2-6|many|TRBV7-3
CASSPLDRVSGANVLTF
TGTGCCAGCAGCCCCCTGGACAGGGTCTCTGGGGCCAACGTCCTGACTTTC
>TRBD1|TRBJ1-1|many|TRBV12-3/TRBV12-4
CASSLRGITEAFF
TGTGCCAGCAGCCTCAGGGGGATCACTGAAGCTTTCTTT
>TRBD1|TRBJ2-2|many|TRBV5-1
CASSLTGQGRTGELFF
TGCGCCAGCAGCTTGACCGGACAGGGTCGGACCGGGGAGCTGTTTTTT
>.|TRBJ2-4|many|TRBV7-2
CASSLEQSLAKNIQYF
TGTGCCAGCAGCTTAGAACAAAGCCTAGCCAAAAACATTCAGTACTTC
>.|TRBJ2-2|many|TRBV5-1
CASSLEAQGTELFF
TGCGCCAGCAGCTTGGAAGCGCAGGGCACGGAGCTGTTTTTT
>TRBD2|TRBJ2-1|many|TRBV2
CASSEGTSGGNNNEQFF
TGTGCCAGCAGTGAGGGGACTAGCGGGGGGAACAACAATGAGCAGTTCTTC